One sample yielded the 30 T cell receptor beta chains listed below, sequenced in a study of blood T cell repertoires in COVID-19. Produced via immunoSEQ multiplex PCR; TCRdb's table is partial and in-frame only. The sample lists 50,000 to 60,000 clones, 88% occurring once. The sequenced material came from peripheral blood. The receptors come from a man aged 60 to 75 with active COVID-19.

The chain uses TRBV5-6 and TRBJ2-7, with 8 bases fitting TRBD2. The CDR3 extends over 15 amino acids. The V and J ends lost 3 bases and 3 bases, in that order; junction bases with no gene match: 8. The germline CDR1 and CDR2 sequences are SGHDT and YYEEEE. CDR3 bases: TGTGCCAGCAGCTGGCCGGGACTAGGGCTCTACGAGCAGTACTTC. It specifies CASSWPGLGLYEQYF.

The genes are TRBV3-1 (or the pseudogene TRBV3-2) and TRBJ2-1; 10 bases fit TRBD1. V trimming: 3 bases; J trimming: 6 bases; junction bases outside the gene matches: 5. CDR1 and CDR2 (germline): LGHDT, YNNKEL (reference sequence). This CDR3 has 15 residues. CDR3 amino acids: CASSQRQGAGNEQFF. DNA of the CDR3: TGTGCCAGCAGCCAGAGACAGGGGGCCGGCAATGAGCAGTTCTTC.

A few counts support this clone. This chain uses TRBV6-5 with TRBJ1-2; 9 bases align to TRBD1. The CDR3 has 14 amino acids. Germline lookup yields CDR1 MNHEY and CDR2 SVGAGI. J lost 5 bases, V lost 2 bases, and 3 bases had no gene match. The CDR3 DNA is TGTGCCAGCAGTTACGCAGGGACAGGGTATGGCTACACCTTC. Its translation is CASSYAGTGYGYTF.

The chain employs TRBV2 and TRBJ1-1; unclear D gene. From germline, CDR1 is SNHLY and CDR2 FYNNEI. Trimming took off 8 bases at V and 5 bases at J, with 18 bases between the two ends. The CDR3 spans 14 residues. The CDR3 reads CASLRAGSSTEAFF. In nucleotides, the CDR3 is TGTGCCAGCCTAAGAGCGGGGTCGTCGACTGAAGCTTTCTTT.

This chain joins TRBV28 and TRBJ2-7, with a tentative D call TRBD2 (5 bases). From germline, CDR1 is MDHEN and CDR2 SYDVKM. The CDR3 runs 16 residues. Deletions cut 2 bases from V and 2 bases from J, with 16 bases between. CDR3 bases: TGTGCCAGCAGTTTAATGAGAAGGAGGTTGACCTACGAGCAGTACTTC. Its protein is CASSLMRRRLTYEQYF.

The chain combines TRBV3-1 (or the pseudogene TRBV3-2) with TRBJ2-7; 7 positions match TRBD2. V was clipped by 11 bases and J by 3 bases; unmatched bases: 10. The CDR3 has 13 amino acids. Germline values: CDR1 LGHDT, CDR2 YNNKEL (reference sequence). The CDR3 loop reads CAAGGGSSYEQYF. The CDR3 coding sequence is TGTGCCGCAGGCGGCGGGAGTAGCTACGAGCAGTACTTC.

The rearrangement uses TRBV13 and TRBJ2-5; D is undetermined. Germline CDR1 and CDR2: PRHDT and FYEKMQ (reference sequence). The V end was cut by 0 bases, the J end by 1 base, with 6 bases between. CDR3 length equals 14 residues. CDR3 loop: CASSLGAFQETQYF. The CDR3 DNA reads TGTGCCAGCAGCTTAGGGGCTTTCCAAGAGACCCAGTACTTC.

This clone occurred once. The V and J genes are TRBV19 and TRBJ2-3, with TRBD2 matching over 12 bases. The germline CDR1 and CDR2 sequences are LNHDA and SQIVND (reference sequence). The CDR3 runs 16 residues. The trim removed 4 bases at V and 3 bases at J, leaving 5 bases unmatched. CDR3 amino acids: CASSTLTSGRTDTQYF. The DNA for the CDR3 is TGTGCCAGTAGTACCCTTACTAGCGGGAGGACAGATACGCAGTATTTT.

There are a few counts of this clone. The V gene is TRBV29-1, the J gene TRBJ2-7; D is unclear. The CDR3 is 11 residues long. Germline assignment: CDR1 SQVTM and CDR2 ANQGSEA. V was shortened by 4 bases and J by 4 bases, with 8 bases between the two germline ends. This CDR3 reads CSVGSGYEQYF. In DNA form, the CDR3 reads TGCAGCGTTGGCTCGGGTTACGAGCAGTACTTC.

This sequence joins TRBV4-2 and TRBJ1-2; 8 bases are a match to TRBD1. The V gene's germline CDR1 is LGHNA and CDR2 YNFKEQ. The J segment lost 7 bases and the V segment lost 4 bases, leaving 8 bases of the junction unmatched. The CDR3 sequence is 14 residues long. The CDR3 sequence: CASSPSTGAGGYTF. The DNA for the CDR3 is TGTGCCAGCAGCCCCTCGACAGGGGCGGGTGGCTACACCTTC.

The count of this clone is one. The V and J genes are TRBV2 and TRBJ1-6; no clear D gene. The CDR3 consists of 15 residues. V lost 3 bases and J 8 bases, leaving 14 bases between the germline ends. The V gene's germline CDR1 is SNHLY and CDR2 FYNNEI. CDR3 in amino acids: CASSEQVPGYSPLHF. Here the CDR3 DNA reads TGTGCCAGCAGTGAGCAGGTTCCTGGATATTCACCCCTCCACTTT.

The chain uses TRBV27 and TRBJ2-1; 8 bases agree with TRBD2. The germline V gene encodes CDR1 MNHEY and CDR2 SMNVEV (reference sequence). V shed 6 bases, J shed 4 bases, and the junction held 5 bases outside the gene matches. This CDR3 contains 14 residues. Here the CDR3 reads CASSPVAGYNEQFF. Here the CDR3 DNA reads TGTGCCAGCAGCCCCGTAGCGGGGTACAATGAGCAGTTCTTC.

V and J are TRBV4-2 and TRBJ2-1, with TRBD2 matching 10 bases. Trimming at V came to 4 bases and at J to 6 bases, leaving 6 bases not matched to a gene. The CDR3 has 15 amino acids. CDR1 LGHNA and CDR2 YNFKEQ come from the germline V gene. CDR3 protein: CASSPGSGRANEQFF. As DNA, the CDR3 is TGTGCCAGCAGCCCAGGCAGCGGGAGGGCCAATGAGCAGTTCTTC.

V is TRBV3-1 (or the pseudogene TRBV3-2) and J is TRBJ2-1; 15 bases are shared with TRBD2. Germline V gene sequence: CDR1 LGHDT, CDR2 YNNKEL (reference sequence). Trimming removed 4 bases from V and 8 bases from J; junction bases left unmatched: 3. The CDR3 has 15 amino acids. The CDR3 coding sequence is TGTGCCAGCAGCCGGGGACTAGCGGGAGGCGATGAGCAGTTCTTC. Translated, it gives CASSRGLAGGDEQFF.

The V gene is TRBV4-1, the J gene TRBJ1-5; 7 positions match TRBD1. From germline, CDR1 is MGHRA and CDR2 YSYEKL. This CDR3 contains 15 residues. The J segment lost 7 bases and the V segment lost 0 bases, leaving 6 bases of the junction unmatched. This CDR3 is CASSQEQGLNQPQHF. The CDR3 region has the DNA TGCGCCAGCAGCCAAGAACAGGGGTTGAACCAGCCCCAGCATTTT.

The chain joins TRBV5-1 to TRBJ1-2; D call uncertain. CDR3 length: 13 amino acids. The V gene lost 1 base and the J gene lost 0 bases, with 4 bases spanning the gap. Germline CDR1 is SGHRS and CDR2 is YFSETQ. The CDR3 nucleotides are TGCGCCAGCAGCTTGACAGCTAACTATGGCTACACCTTC. Amino acid sequence: CASSLTANYGYTF.

V usage is TRBV27 and J usage is TRBJ1-5; the D is unclear. Germline assignment: CDR1 MNHEY and CDR2 SMNVEV (reference sequence). V dropped 6 bases and J dropped 7 bases, with 13 bases sitting between them. The CDR3 is made up of 13 amino acids. As DNA, the CDR3 is TGTGCCAGCAGCTTACTAGTCGGACAGCCCCAGCATTTT. This sequence encodes CASSLLVGQPQHF.

V and J are TRBV13 and TRBJ1-1; a possible D gene is TRBD1 (5 bases). Trimming removed 5 bases from V and 5 bases from J, with 15 bases in between. The CDR3 runs to 14 residues. Per the germline V gene, CDR1 is PRHDT and CDR2 is FYEKMQ (reference sequence). DNA for the CDR3: TGTGCCAGCAGCCCGTATGAAGGGACTACTGAAGCTTTCTTT. Translated, it gives CASSPYEGTTEAFF. The full variable domain, in which reference TRBV13 and TRBJ1-1 provide the parts outside the CDR3, is AAGVIQSPRHLIKEKRETATLKCYPIPRHDTVYWYQQGPGQDPQFLISFYEKMQSDKGSIPDRFSAQQFSDYHSELNMSSLELGDSALYFCASSPYEGTTEAFFGQGTRLTVV.

This CDR3 is CASSDGLAGGSDTQYF. As DNA, the CDR3 is TGTGCCAGCAGTGATGGACTAGCGGGAGGGTCAGATACGCAGTATTTT. V and J are TRBV25-1 and TRBJ2-3, with 15 bases aligning to TRBD2. Looked up from germline, CDR1 is MGHDK and CDR2 is SYGVNS. This CDR3 contains 16 residues. The J segment lost 4 bases and the V segment lost 3 bases, leaving 2 bases of the junction unmatched.

The chain recombines TRBV5-1 with TRBJ2-5, with D possibly matching TRBD2 (5 bases). The ends were cut back, 6 bases at V and 3 bases at J, with 6 bases in the middle. The CDR3 is 11 amino acids. From germline, CDR1 is SGHRS and CDR2 YFSETQ. The CDR3 here is CASTGEETQYF. CDR3 in DNA: TGCGCCAGCACCGGGGAAGAGACCCAGTACTTC.

The chain joins TRBV10-2 to TRBJ2-1; the match to TRBD2 covers 14 bases. CDR3 size: 14 residues. Germline V gene lookup returns CDR1 WSHSY and CDR2 SAAADI. J was trimmed by 8 bases and V by 6 bases; bases with no gene match: 3. The CDR3, as DNA: TGCGCCAGCAGGGGACTAGCGGGAGTCGATGAGCAGTTCTTC. Its protein product is CASRGLAGVDEQFF.

The V gene is TRBV6-2 or TRBV6-3, the J gene TRBJ2-5; possible D gene TRBD2, 5 bases. Germline CDR1 and CDR2: MNHEY and SVGEGT. The CDR3 contains 14 residues. Trimming took 4 bases from V and 4 from J, leaving 13 bases between them. The CDR3: CASSFTGIRETQYF. CDR3 in DNA: TGTGCCAGCAGTTTCACCGGGATTAGAGAGACCCAGTACTTC.

The chain couples TRBV4-1 to TRBJ2-7; the match to TRBD2 covers 8 bases. This CDR3 contains 15 residues. V lost 0 bases, J lost 4 bases, and 5 bases stayed unmatched. CDR1 MGHRA and CDR2 YSYEKL come from the germline V gene. Here the CDR3 reads CASSQDGLAAYEQYF. The CDR3 coding sequence is TGCGCCAGCAGCCAAGACGGACTAGCTGCGTACGAGCAGTACTTC.

The V and J genes are TRBV7-9 and TRBJ2-5, with no clear D. The CDR3 contains 16 residues. The germline V gene encodes CDR1 SEHNR and CDR2 FQNEAQ (reference sequence). Trimming removed 5 bases at V and 6 bases at J, with 22 bases between. CDR3 nucleotide sequence: TGTGCCAGCAGCAGGATAGCCAATACTATGAGAAAGACCCAGTACTTC. Protein: CASSRIANTMRKTQYF.

The chain joins TRBV7-3 to TRBJ2-1, with 11 bases matching TRBD2. Germline V CDR1 and CDR2: SGHTA, FQGTGA. This CDR3 region has 15 residues. The ends lost 4 bases at V and 4 bases at J; junction bases unmatched: 3. CDR3: CASSSLAGEYNEQFF. The CDR3 DNA follows: TGTGCCAGCAGCTCACTAGCGGGGGAGTACAATGAGCAGTTCTTC.

The CDR3 reads CASSGETPGNTIYF. CDR3 sequence (DNA): TGTGCCAGCAGTGGCGAGACTCCTGGAAACACCATATATTTT. The rearrangement joins TRBV2 to TRBJ1-3; D is uncertain. Trimming left V 4 bases short and J 2 bases short, with 9 bases between. The CDR3 covers 14 residues. Germline loops: CDR1 SNHLY, CDR2 FYNNEI.

The chain links TRBV9 to TRBJ2-4, with 10 positions matching TRBD2. Germline V gene data show CDR1 as SGDLS and CDR2 as YYNGEE. The trim removed 4 bases at V and 5 bases at J, leaving 3 bases unmatched. The length of the CDR3 is 14 residues. CDR3 protein: CASSQGLAQNIQYF. The CDR3 nucleotides read TGTGCCAGCAGCCAGGGACTAGCGCAAAACATTCAGTACTTC. Full variable domain (remainder filled in from reference TRBV9 and TRBJ2-4): DSGVTQTPKHLITATGQRVTLRCSPRSGDLSVYWYQQSLDQGLQFLIQYYNGEERAKGNILERFSAQQFPDLHSELNLSSLELGDSALYFCASSQGLAQNIQYFGAGTRLSVL.

The chain joins TRBV27 to TRBJ2-7; possible D gene TRBD1, 5 bases. Germline V CDR1 and CDR2: MNHEY, SMNVEV (reference sequence). This CDR3 spans 14 amino acids. The V end lost 2 bases, the J end lost 2 bases, and 10 bases lay between the germline ends. The DNA of the CDR3 is TGTGCCAGCAGTTTAGGACACACCGCCTACGAGCAGTACTTC. Translation gives CASSLGHTAYEQYF.

This clone was seen a single time. The chain recombines TRBV5-1 with TRBJ2-7, with 7 bases fitting TRBD2. The V gene's germline CDR1 is SGHRS and CDR2 YFSETQ. The CDR3 totals 15 residues. V gave up 0 bases and J gave up 0 bases; unmatched junction bases: 3. CDR3 residues: CASSLDGRSSYEQYF. The CDR3 nucleotides are TGCGCCAGCAGCTTGGACGGGAGGAGCTCCTACGAGCAGTACTTC.

The chain joins TRBV15 to TRBJ2-2; D ambiguous. The CDR3 length is 16 residues. The ends were cut back, 1 base at V and 0 bases at J, with 9 bases in the middle. Germline CDR1 LNHNV, CDR2 YYDKDF (reference sequence). Written as DNA, the CDR3 is TGTGCCACCAGCAGAGCGGGTCAGACGAACACCGGGGAGCTGTTTTTT. It yields the protein CATSRAGQTNTGELFF.